This record looks at one TCR beta chain sequence and its context. The antigen remains undetermined. These data come from a study of CD8 T cells in Susac syndrome. Reverse transcription of 0.5 to 1 ug RNA was performed with random hexamers. TCRdb itself ran the immunoSEQ multiplex PCR reads through MiXCR, one entry per CDR3 protein. This sample carries more than 150,000 distinct CDR3 sequences, approximately 94% of them seen once, and the ten largest clones take around 0.12%. Germline-derived CDR1 and CDR2 are SGHTA and FQGNSA. This CDR3 is built from 15 residues. With 5 bases removed from V and 0 bases from J, the gap between germline ends came to 12 bases. Study outcomes and limitations: The CD4+ T cell repertoires of Susac syndrome were found to show no clonal expansion.

The sample taken for sequencing was CD4+ T cells from PBMCs. The gene calls are TRBV7-2 and TRBJ2-3; D perhaps matches TRBD1 (5 bases). This receptor was taken from a human donor with Susac syndrome. CDR3 protein: CASSPGRSSTDTQYF. The CDR3, as DNA: TGTGCCAGCAGCCCAGGGCGCTCTAGCACAGATACGCAGTATTTT.